This TCR beta chain was sequenced during a study of blood T cell repertoires in COVID-19. For the study at large: Spain, Italy and the United States supplied samples that represented acute and convalescent COVID-19. Sample material is recorded as cDNA or gDNA derived from T cells, B-cell-depleted T cells, or PBMCs.

Per the original methods: Quantification of nucleated cells was approximated via reference gene primer amplification. The protocol was immunoSEQ multiplex PCR, while the TCRdb copy is restricted to in-frame clones and leaves out a portion. D and trimming come from the DNA, and the V and J calls and clone size come from that table. The sample contains more than 90,000 clones, around 72% of which appear only once. This CDR3 contains 14 residues. V lost 6 bases, J lost 1 base, and 9 bases lay in between. CDR1 is SGHTA, CDR2 FQGNSA, per germline. V usage is TRBV7-2 and J usage is TRBJ2-2; D gene unclear. Input material: peripheral blood. This TCR came from a woman aged 55-75 years in a cohort sampled during active or convalescent COVID-19. The CDR3 DNA follows: TGTGCCAGCAGTTCCAACAGGAACACCGGGGAGCTGTTTTTT. Protein product: CASSSNRNTGELFF.